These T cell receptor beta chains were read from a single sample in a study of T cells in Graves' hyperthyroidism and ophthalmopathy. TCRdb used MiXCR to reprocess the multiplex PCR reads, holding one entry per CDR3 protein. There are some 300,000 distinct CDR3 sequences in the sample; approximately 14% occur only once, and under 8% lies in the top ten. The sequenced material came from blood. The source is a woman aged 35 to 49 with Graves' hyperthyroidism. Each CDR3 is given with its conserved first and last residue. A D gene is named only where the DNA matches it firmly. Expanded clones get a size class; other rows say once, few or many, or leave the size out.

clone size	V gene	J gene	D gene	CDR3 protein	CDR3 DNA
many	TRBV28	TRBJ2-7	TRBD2	CASSPPGGVSSYEQYF	TGTGCCAGCAGTCCCCCGGGGGGGGTAAGCTCCTACGAGCAGTACTTC
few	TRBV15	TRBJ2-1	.	CATSVHGESSVNEQFF	TGTGCCACCAGCGTCCATGGAGAGTCGTCGGTCAATGAGCAGTTCTTC
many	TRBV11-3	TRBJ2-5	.	CASSLFRRGETQYF	TGTGCCAGCAGCTTATTCCGGCGTGGAGAGACCCAGTACTTC
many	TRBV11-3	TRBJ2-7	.	CASSLSQTYEQYF	TGTGCCAGCAGCTTAAGTCAGACCTACGAGCAGTACTTC
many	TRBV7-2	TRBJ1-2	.	CASSAYRRRGYGYTF	TGTGCCAGCAGCGCTTACAGGAGGAGGGGCTATGGCTACACCTTC
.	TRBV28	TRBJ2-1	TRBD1	CASSPRTGGPGGEQFF	TGTGCCAGCAGTCCTCGGACAGGGGGCCCCGGAGGTGAGCAGTTCTTC
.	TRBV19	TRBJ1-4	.	CASSALTGTGEKLFF	TGTGCCAGTAGTGCCTTAACAGGGACGGGGGAAAAACTGTTTTTT
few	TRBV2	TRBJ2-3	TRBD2	CASSPPRLAAGTDTQYF	TGTGCCAGCTCCCCTCCCAGACTAGCTGCGGGCACAGATACGCAGTATTTT
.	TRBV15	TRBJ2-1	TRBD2	CATSRDLSSGAYNEQFF	TGTGCCACCAGCAGAGATCTATCCAGCGGGGCCTACAATGAGCAGTTCTTC
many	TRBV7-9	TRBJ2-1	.	CASSSAVEQFF	TGTGCCAGCAGCTCGGCCGTGGAGCAGTTCTTC
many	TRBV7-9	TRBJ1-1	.	CASRLGSNTEAFF	TGTGCCAGCAGGCTCGGGTCAAACACTGAAGCTTTCTTT
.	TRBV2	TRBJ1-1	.	CASTLTENTEAFF	TGTGCCAGCACCCTTACAGAGAACACGGAAGCTTTCTTT
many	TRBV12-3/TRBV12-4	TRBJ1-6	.	CASRSRDWYNSPLHF	TGTGCCAGCAGATCCCGCGACTGGTATAATTCACCCCTCCACTTT
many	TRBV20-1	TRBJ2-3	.	CSARDSGTDTQYF	TGCAGTGCTAGGGACTCCGGGACAGATACGCAGTATTTT
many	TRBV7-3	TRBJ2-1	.	CASSVQGGNEQFF	TGTGCCAGCAGCGTACAGGGAGGGAATGAGCAGTTCTTC
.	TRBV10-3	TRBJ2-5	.	CAISELKETQYF	TGTGCCATCAGTGAGCTGAAAGAGACCCAGTACTTC
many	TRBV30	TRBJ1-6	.	CAWRSGSGNSPLHF	TGTGCCTGGAGGTCGGGCAGCGGGAATTCACCCCTCCACTTT
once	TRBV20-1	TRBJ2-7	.	CSARDGTNEQYF	TGCAGTGCTAGAGATGGTACAAACGAGCAGTACTTC
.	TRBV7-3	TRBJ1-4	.	CANIWARPTNEKLFF	TGTGCCAACATTTGGGCCCGACCAACTAATGAAAAACTGTTTTTT
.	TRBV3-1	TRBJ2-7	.	CASSQSLGSYEQYF	TGTGCCAGCAGCCAAAGTTTAGGGTCCTACGAGCAGTACTTC
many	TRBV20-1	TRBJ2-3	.	CSARDPTGSGTQYF	TGCAGTGCTAGAGACCCTACCGGGTCAGGTACGCAGTATTTT
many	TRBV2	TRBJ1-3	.	CASRVDWAGNTIYF	TGTGCCAGCAGGGTCGACTGGGCTGGAAACACCATATATTTT
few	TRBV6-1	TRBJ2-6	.	CASSHDGPWGGAGANVLTF	TGTGCCAGCAGCCATGACGGACCTTGGGGGGGCGCTGGGGCCAACGTCCTGACTTTC
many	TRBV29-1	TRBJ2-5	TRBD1	CSVGTGAGETQYF	TGCAGCGTTGGGACAGGGGCAGGGGAGACCCAGTACTTC
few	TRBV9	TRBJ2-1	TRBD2	CASSVRLASYNEQFF	TGTGCCAGCAGCGTCCGACTAGCATCCTACAATGAGCAGTTCTTC
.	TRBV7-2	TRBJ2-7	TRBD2	CALTSGGSYEQYF	TGTGCCCTCACTAGCGGGGGATCCTACGAGCAGTACTTC
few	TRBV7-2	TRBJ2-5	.	CASSLGWSQETQYF	TGTGCCAGCAGCTTAGGATGGAGCCAAGAGACCCAGTACTTC
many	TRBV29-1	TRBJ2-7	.	CSVWDYEQYF	TGCAGCGTCTGGGACTACGAGCAGTACTTC
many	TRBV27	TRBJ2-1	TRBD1	CASSLPGQRMEMQFF	TGTGCCAGCAGCTTACCGGGACAGAGGATGGAGATGCAGTTCTTC
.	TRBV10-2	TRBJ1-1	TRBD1	CASSDRGRSHTEAFF	TGCGCCAGCAGTGACAGGGGGCGTTCCCACACTGAAGCTTTCTTT
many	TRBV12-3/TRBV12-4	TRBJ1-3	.	CASGLFGNTIYF	TGTGCCAGCGGACTCTTTGGAAACACCATATATTTT
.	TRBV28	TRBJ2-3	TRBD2	CASSQSGSGTDTQYF	TGTGCCAGCAGTCAGAGCGGGAGTGGCACAGATACGCAGTATTTT
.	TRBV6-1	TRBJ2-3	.	CASSEVLEDTQYF	TGTGCCAGCAGTGAAGTATTAGAAGATACGCAGTATTTT
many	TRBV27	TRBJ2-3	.	CASNGGYTTDTQYF	TGTGCCAGCAACGGCGGGTACACTACAGATACGCAGTATTTT
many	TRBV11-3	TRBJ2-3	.	CASSLSRWGDTQYF	TGTGCCAGCAGCTTAAGTCGCTGGGGAGATACGCAGTATTTT
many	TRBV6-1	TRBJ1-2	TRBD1	CASSERDRGRGYTF	TGTGCCAGCAGTGAACGCGACAGGGGCAGGGGCTACACCTTC
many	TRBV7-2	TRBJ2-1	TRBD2	CASSLGLAQNEQFF	TGTGCCAGCAGCTTAGGACTAGCGCAAAATGAGCAGTTCTTC
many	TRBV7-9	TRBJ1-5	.	CASSMDSNQPQHF	TGTGCCAGCAGCATGGACAGCAATCAGCCCCAGCATTTT
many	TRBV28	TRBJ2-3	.	CASSTPTDTQYF	TGTGCCAGCAGCACACCCACAGATACGCAGTATTTT
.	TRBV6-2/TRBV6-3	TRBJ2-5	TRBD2	CASSYSGLAGDQETQYF	TGTGCCAGCAGTTACTCCGGGTTAGCGGGTGACCAAGAGACCCAGTACTTC
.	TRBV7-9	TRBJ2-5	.	CASVQGWEETQYF	TGTGCCAGCGTTCAGGGTTGGGAGGAGACCCAGTACTTC
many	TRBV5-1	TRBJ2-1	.	CASSLGTEQFF	TGCGCCAGCAGCTTGGGCACCGAGCAGTTCTTC
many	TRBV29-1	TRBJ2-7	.	CSVEGANHYEQYF	TGCAGCGTTGAGGGGGCTAACCACTACGAGCAGTACTTC
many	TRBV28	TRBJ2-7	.	CASTSPLDSSYEQYF	TGTGCCAGCACATCTCCTCTCGACTCATCCTACGAGCAGTACTTC
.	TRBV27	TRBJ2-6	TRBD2	CATGLAPSGANVLTF	TGTGCCACTGGACTAGCCCCATCTGGGGCCAACGTCCTGACTTTC
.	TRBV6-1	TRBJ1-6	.	CASSSRDRNSPLHF	TGTGCCAGCAGTAGCCGGGACCGAAATTCACCCCTCCACTTT
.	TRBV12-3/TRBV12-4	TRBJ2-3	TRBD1	CASSKPGQGARTDTQYF	TGTGCCAGCAGCAAACCCGGACAGGGGGCCCGCACAGATACGCAGTATTTT
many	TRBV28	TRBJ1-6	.	CASSGTENSPLHF	TGTGCCAGCAGTGGGACTGAAAATTCACCCCTCCACTTT
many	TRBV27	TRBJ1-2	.	CASRPGGGGAGGYTF	TGTGCCAGCAGACCCGGGGGGGGTGGGGCAGGCGGCTACACCTTC
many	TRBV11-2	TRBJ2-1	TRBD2	CASSSLAGANEQFF	TGTGCCAGCAGCTCGCTAGCGGGAGCCAATGAGCAGTTCTTC
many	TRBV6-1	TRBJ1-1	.	CASKNTRARMNTEAFF	TGTGCCAGCAAAAATACACGGGCCCGAATGAACACTGAAGCTTTCTTT
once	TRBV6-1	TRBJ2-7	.	CASSEATTGPYEQYF	TGTGCCAGCAGTGAAGCTACAACAGGACCCTACGAGCAGTACTTC
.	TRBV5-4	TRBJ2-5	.	CASSSGSGNQETQYF	TGTGCCAGCAGCTCGGGATCTGGGAACCAAGAGACCCAGTACTTC
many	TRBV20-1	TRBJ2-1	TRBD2	CSARGSPSGEWNEQFF	TGCAGTGCTAGAGGGTCCCCTAGCGGGGAGTGGAATGAGCAGTTCTTC